This T cell receptor beta chain was obtained from a study of blood T cell repertoires in COVID-19. Study overall: The analysed material was cDNA or gDNA that came from T cells, B-cell-depleted T cells, or PBMCs.

CDR3 length: 15 amino acids. The junction had 8 bases not matched to a gene; V was cut back by 4 bases and J by 6 bases. CDR1 LGHNA and CDR2 YSLEER come from the germline V gene. Original handling: Amplifying reference gene primers gave estimates of nucleated cell counts. Measured with immunoSEQ multiplex PCR; TCRdb has only the in-frame clones, and not every one. Clone size and the V and J calls come from that table; the DNA yielded D and trimming. The sample contains some 220,000 clones, 75% to 85% of which appear only once. The sequencing input was peripheral blood. The rearrangement uses TRBV4-3 and TRBJ2-3; 9 bases are shared with TRBD2. The receptor comes from a woman in her twenties or thirties with COVID-19, enrolled during active disease. This CDR3 reads CASSRWSGRSDTQYF. Here the CDR3 DNA reads TGCGCCAGCAGCCGATGGAGCGGGAGGTCGGATACGCAGTATTTT.